This TCR beta chain derives from a study of T cells in tuberculosis. Some clones are missing from TCRdb's copy, which holds only in-frame ones; the method was immunoSEQ multiplex PCR. The data contain about 30,000 clones, 94% of them singletons. A word on this clone: Its antigen is as yet unknown.

General study points: Classification accuracy was around 85% (AUROC roughly 0.88) with the GMM-specific repertoire. Selection depended on which cryopreserved specimens were available.

This CDR3 has 13 amino acids. V gave up 5 bases and J gave up 0 bases, with 7 bases separating them. Germline V gene lookup returns CDR1 SGHNT and CDR2 YENEEA. The rearrangement uses TRBV11-3 and TRBJ1-1; D call uncertain. The sample taken for sequencing was PBMCs. The origin of this receptor is a donor aged 10-29 years with latent tuberculosis or without tuberculosis infection. The CDR3 sequence: CASSDGMNTEAFF. CDR3 nucleotides: TGTGCCAGCAGCGACGGGATGAACACTGAAGCTTTCTTT.